These 22 T cell receptor beta chains were all obtained from the same sample, sequenced in a study of early T cells in non-severe SARS-CoV-2 infection. In TCRdb, the 5' RACE reads were re-called with MiXCR into one record per CDR3 protein. Counted here are roughly 53,000 distinct CDR3 sequences, 10% occurring once; the ten biggest clones make up 4.5% to 5.5%. The sample was whole blood. The source of these receptors is an adult who was a healthcare worker with PCR-confirmed SARS-CoV-2 infection or an uninfected control (not recorded which).

This clonotype turned up a few times. The rearrangement joins TRBV7-6 to TRBJ1-1, with 7 positions matching TRBD1. V was clipped by 1 base and J by 3 bases; unmatched bases: 5. The CDR3 length is 15 residues. CDR1 and CDR2 (germline): SGHVS, FNYEAQ. The CDR3 loop reads CASSLGRGRDTEAFF. The DNA for the CDR3 is TGTGCCAGCAGCTTAGGCAGGGGGAGGGACACTGAAGCTTTCTTT.

This clonotype was detected once. A read error is possible here, since a much larger clone lies one base away. V and J are TRBV7-6 and TRBJ1-4, with D possibly TRBD1 on 5 matching bases. Germline lookup yields CDR1 SGHVS and CDR2 FNYEAQ. V was cut by 1 base and J by 6 bases, with 12 bases left in between. This CDR3 contains 15 residues. The chain's CDR3 is CASSLVDSSDEKLFF. DNA for the CDR3: TGTGCCAGCAGCTTAGTCGACAGTTCTGATGAAAAACTGTTTTTT.

V and J are TRBV12-3 or TRBV12-4 and TRBJ1-1, with D possibly being TRBD1 (5 bases). The V and J ends lost 6 bases and 11 bases respectively, with 16 bases between them. The CDR3 loop spans 12 amino acids. Here the CDR3 DNA reads TGTGCCAGCAGCATGGGACCTGCATGGGCTTTCTTT. It specifies CASSMGPAWAFF.

There are a few counts of this clonotype. The chain uses TRBV10-3 and TRBJ2-1; D is possibly TRBD2 (6 bases). This CDR3 contains 14 residues. Germline CDR1 reads ENHRY; CDR2 reads SYGVKD. The V and J ends lost 6 bases and 9 bases respectively, with 18 bases between them. CDR3 amino acids: CAIRLAGTPGEQFF. CDR3 DNA: TGTGCCATCAGATTAGCCGGGACTCCCGGTGAGCAGTTCTTC.

This clonotype was found many times. This rearrangement joins TRBV30 to TRBJ1-3; D gene unclear. Trimming took off 4 bases at V and 1 base at J, with 5 bases between the two ends. The CDR3 totals 12 residues. The germline V gene encodes CDR1 GTSNPN and CDR2 SVGIG (reference sequence). Here the CDR3 reads CAWKGSGNTIYF. Here the CDR3 DNA reads TGTGCCTGGAAGGGATCTGGAAACACCATATATTTT.

This clonotype was seen a single time. Here the CDR3 reads CASSQDTGYNEQFF. As DNA, the CDR3 is TGCGCCAGCAGCCAAGATACAGGCTACAATGAGCAGTTCTTC. V is TRBV4-1 and J is TRBJ2-1, with a possible D match to TRBD1 (5 bases). The CDR3 runs to 14 residues. Germline V gives CDR1 MGHRA, CDR2 YSYEKL. The V and J ends lost 0 bases and 3 bases respectively, with 6 bases between them.

At least ten counts were recorded for this clonotype. The chain couples TRBV18 to TRBJ2-7; 9 bases are shared with TRBD1. CDR3 length equals 15 residues. J was trimmed by 5 bases and V by 3 bases; bases with no gene match: 8. The germline V gene has CDR1 KGHSH and CDR2 LQKENI. CDR3 sequence reads: CASSPSRDRDHEQYF. Here the CDR3 DNA reads TGTGCCAGCTCACCCTCCCGGGACAGGGACCACGAGCAGTACTTC. Full variable domain (remainder filled in from reference TRBV18 and TRBJ2-7): NAGVMQNPRHLVRRRGQEARLRCSPMKGHSHVYWYRQLPEEGLKFMVYLQKENIIDESGMPKERFSAEFPKEGPSILRIQQVVRGDSAAYFCASSPSRDRDHEQYFGPGTRLTVT.

This clonotype turned up a few times. The gene calls are TRBV12-3 or TRBV12-4 and TRBJ2-3; D remains ambiguous. V lost 2 bases to trimming and J lost 6 bases, with 3 bases between them. The CDR3 runs to 11 residues. CDR3 loop: CASSLFDTQYF. The CDR3 coding sequence is TGTGCCAGCAGTTTATTTGATACGCAGTATTTT.

The genes are TRBV6-1 and TRBJ2-1, with D unresolved. Germline-derived CDR1 and CDR2 are MNHNS and SASEGT. This CDR3 comprises 12 residues. The ends were cut back, 11 bases at V and 5 bases at J, with 13 bases in the middle. CDR3: CAAAIYNNEQFF. The CDR3 DNA follows: TGTGCCGCTGCGATCTATAACAATGAGCAGTTCTTC.

For this clonotype: The DNA is omitted, as the CDR3 cannot be located on it reliably, and the CDR3 follows TCRdb's listing. The rearrangement uses TRBV6-1 and TRBJ2-7; TRBD1 is taken as the D call from the table, unchecked against the DNA. Germline assignment: CDR1 MNHNS and CDR2 SASEGT. Counting both end residues, the CDR3 totals 13 amino acids. CDR3 residues: CASILDRGREQYF.

This clonotype was detected many times. Its ends do not fully match the called genes, so a read error is possible. The chain uses TRBV4-2 and TRBJ1-2, with TRBD1 identical over 8 bases. The CDR3 is 13 residues long. Per germline, CDR1 LGHNA and CDR2 YNFKEQ. The DNA for the CDR3 is TGTGTCAGCAGCCCTGCAGGGGGCCTTGGCTACACCTTC. Residues: CVSSPAGGLGYTF.

The chain recombines TRBV16 with TRBJ2-3, with D perhaps matching TRBD2 (6 bases). Germline V lookup: CDR1 KGHSY, CDR2 FQNENV. V lost 3 bases and J lost 4, with 14 bases in between. The CDR3 is 15 residues long. CDR3 nucleotide sequence: TGTGCCAGCAGCCACCCACTAGCATCCTCAGATACGCAGTATTTT. This gives the protein CASSHPLASSDTQYF.

This clonotype appeared a few times. The V gene is TRBV5-1, the J gene TRBJ2-5; possible D gene TRBD1, 5 bases. V lost 0 bases and J 5 bases, leaving 11 bases between the germline ends. Germline V gene sequence: CDR1 SGHRS, CDR2 YFSETQ. The length of the CDR3 is 14 residues. This CDR3 is CASSLGGGVETQYF. The DNA of the CDR3 is TGCGCCAGCAGCTTGGGGGGCGGAGTGGAGACCCAGTACTTC.

A note on this clonotype: A read error may account for a junction end that differs from germline. The rearrangement links TRBV11-1 to TRBJ2-1, with 12 bases fitting TRBD2. From germline, CDR1 is SGHAT and CDR2 FQDESV (reference sequence). CDR3 size: 15 residues. The DNA of the CDR3 is TGTGCCAGCAGCTTTAGACTAGCGGGGGAGGATGAGCAGCTCTTC. Amino acid sequence: CASSFRLAGEDEQLF.

This clonotype has a count of ten or more. The rearrangement uses TRBV11-2 and TRBJ2-4, with D uncertain. V lost 5 bases and J 2 bases, leaving 13 bases between the germline ends. The CDR3 runs 15 residues. From germline, CDR1 is SGHAT and CDR2 FQNNGV. In nucleotides, the CDR3 is TGTGCCAGCAGCCCGGCCTGGGTATCCAAAAACATTCAGTACTTC. Protein: CASSPAWVSKNIQYF.

This clonotype was seen a few times. This chain uses TRBV12-3 or TRBV12-4 with TRBJ2-2; D unclear. There are 11 residues in the CDR3. The V end was cut by 6 bases, the J end by 7 bases, with 6 bases between. Here the CDR3 reads CASRENGELFF. In DNA form, the CDR3 reads TGTGCCAGCAGGGAAAACGGGGAGCTGTTTTTT.

V usage is TRBV29-1 and J usage is TRBJ2-3; maybe TRBD1 (5 bases). Germline V gene sequence: CDR1 SQVTM, CDR2 ANQGSEA. This CDR3 comprises 12 residues. Trimming took off 3 bases at V and 5 bases at J, with 9 bases between the two ends. As DNA, the CDR3 is TGCAGCGTTGACCAGGGTTTAGATACGCAGTATTTT. This gives the protein CSVDQGLDTQYF.

This clonotype was recorded at least ten times. The V gene is TRBV6-6, the J gene TRBJ1-3; no reliable D call. The V gene lost 4 bases and the J gene lost 3 bases, with 4 bases spanning the gap. This CDR3 is 12 amino acids long. From germline, CDR1 is MNHNY and CDR2 SVGAGI (reference sequence). For the CDR3, the DNA is TGTGCCAGCAGTTCTAATGGAAACACCATATATTTT. Its translation: CASSSNGNTIYF.

The rearrangement joins TRBV2 to TRBJ2-7, with 7 nucleotides matching TRBD1. V dropped 10 bases and J dropped 4; count of bases not matched to a gene: 13. The germline V gene has CDR1 SNHLY and CDR2 FYNNEI. CDR3 length equals 14 residues. The CDR3, as DNA: TGTGCCACCTCAACCAAGGACAGGTTATACGAGCAGTACTTC. Residues: CATSTKDRLYEQYF.

This clonotype was counted only a few times. This chain joins TRBV12-3 or TRBV12-4 and TRBJ2-3; maybe TRBD1 (5 bases). The CDR3 is 15 amino acids. V lost 5 bases and J lost 0, with 12 bases in between. For the CDR3, the DNA is TGTGCCAGCAGTGTCCAGGGTTTTAGCACAGATACGCAGTATTTT. It yields the protein CASSVQGFSTDTQYF.

The sample holds one count of this clonotype. The chain has TRBV20-1 and TRBJ2-1; weak D call: TRBD1 (5 bases). The germline V gene has CDR1 DFQATT and CDR2 SNEGSKA (reference sequence). V was clipped by 6 bases and J by 3 bases, with 9 bases between them. The CDR3 consists of 12 residues. The CDR3, as DNA: TGCAGTGCGCTGACAGACTACAATGAGCAGTTCTTC. Translated, it gives CSALTDYNEQFF.

The CDR3 protein is CASSFWGRAGELFF. Here the CDR3 DNA reads TGTGCCAGCAGCTTCTGGGGTAGAGCCGGGGAGCTGTTTTTT. The rearrangement uses TRBV7-2 and TRBJ2-2, with D uncertain. The CDR3 sequence is 14 residues long. The V end lost 3 bases, the J end lost 6 bases, and 11 bases lay between the germline ends. Germline V gives CDR1 SGHTA, CDR2 FQGNSA.